This T cell receptor (beta chain) was recovered during a study of cytomegalovirus exposure and HLA in healthy donors. Across the whole study: Later, an analysis reported that the roughly 120 validation repertoires had used the same platform as the roughly 680 first-cohort repertoires. General study findings and limits: Despite most TCR sequences being rare, some public TCRs occurred in many donors. That first-cohort TCR clusters tended to co-occur in the 95 to 150 validation repertoires was found in a later analysis.

A word on this clone: What it binds is not known.

This CDR3 region has 14 residues. Germline values: CDR1 LGHNA, CDR2 YSLEER. With 10 bases clipped from V and 3 bases from J, the junction kept 11 bases outside the gene matches. Clones were sequenced by immunoSEQ multiplex PCR, and TCRdb holds only the in-frame ones, with some missing. The sample yields approximately 230,000 clones, more than 85% seen once. The genes are TRBV4-3 and TRBJ2-7, with 8 positions matching TRBD1. The origin of this receptor is a man between 18 and 29 years old in good health and CMV-seropositive. The sequenced material came from PBMCs. The CDR3 DNA is TGCGCCACAATTAAGACAGGGGACGGCTACGAGCAGTACTTC. As protein: CATIKTGDGYEQYF.